The clone carrying this T cell receptor beta chain has a count of ten or more. As yet, its antigen is unknown. CDR3 length: 14 residues. Germline V lookup: CDR1 DFQATT, CDR2 SNEGSKA (reference sequence). V shed 5 bases, J shed 8 bases, and the junction held 10 bases outside the gene matches. This sample stems from a study of spatial heterogeneity in lung cancer. General study points: Within tumors, counts of expanded alpha and beta TCRs tracked tumor mutation counts. For tumor T cells, estimated coverage reached only approximately 6.9% (alpha) and 12% to 15% (beta).

Time point: sample taken at primary tumor resection. TCRdb reprocessed the 5' RACE reads via MiXCR and lists one record per CDR3 protein. The sample contains over 5,000 distinct CDR3 sequences, 6.5% to 8.5% of which appear only once. The J gene is TRBJ1-4, the V gene TRBV20-1, with 8 bases that match TRBD1. The sequencing used lung tumor tissue, collected at surgery. The sequence derives from a female donor with early-stage non-small cell lung cancer. In nucleotides, the CDR3 is TGCAGTGCTGGAAGACAGGGGTGGGACGAAAAACTGTTTTTT. It translates to CSAGRQGWDEKLFF.